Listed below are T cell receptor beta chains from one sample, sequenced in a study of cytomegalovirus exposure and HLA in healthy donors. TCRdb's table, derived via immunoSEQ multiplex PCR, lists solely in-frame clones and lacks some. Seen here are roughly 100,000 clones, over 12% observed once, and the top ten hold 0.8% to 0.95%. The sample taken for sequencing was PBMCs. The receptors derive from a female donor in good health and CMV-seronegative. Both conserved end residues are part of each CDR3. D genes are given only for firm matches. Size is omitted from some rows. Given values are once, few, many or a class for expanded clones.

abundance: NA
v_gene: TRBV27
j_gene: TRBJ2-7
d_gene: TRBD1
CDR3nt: TGTGCCAGCAGTTGGGCAGGGGGCCACGAGCAGTACTTC
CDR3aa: CASSWAGGHEQYF

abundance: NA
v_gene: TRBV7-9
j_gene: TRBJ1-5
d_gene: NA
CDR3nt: TGTGCCAGCGCCGACAGTTATAGCAATCAGCCCCAGCATTTT
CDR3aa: CASADSYSNQPQHF

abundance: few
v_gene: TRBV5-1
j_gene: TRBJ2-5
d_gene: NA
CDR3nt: TGCGCCAGCAGCTTGGGGGGAGAAGAGACCCAGTACTTC
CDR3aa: CASSLGGEETQYF

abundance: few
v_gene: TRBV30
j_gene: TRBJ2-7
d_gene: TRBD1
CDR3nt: TGTGCCTGGGGAAGTACCGGGACAGCGAGCTACGAGCAGTACTTC
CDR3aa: CAWGSTGTASYEQYF

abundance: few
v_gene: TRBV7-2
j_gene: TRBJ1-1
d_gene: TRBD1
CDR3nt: TGTGCCAGCAGCACAACACAGGGGGCGCTGAACACTGAAGCTTTCTTT
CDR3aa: CASSTTQGALNTEAFF

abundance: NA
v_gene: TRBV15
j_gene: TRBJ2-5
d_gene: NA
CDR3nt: TGTGCCACAAGTCTGGGACTCCAATTGAACCAGTACTTC
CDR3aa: CATSLGLQLNQYF

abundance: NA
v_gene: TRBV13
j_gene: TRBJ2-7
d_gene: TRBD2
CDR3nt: TGTGCCAGTGGGACTAGAGTGGGCGAGCAGTACTTC
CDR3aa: CASGTRVGEQYF

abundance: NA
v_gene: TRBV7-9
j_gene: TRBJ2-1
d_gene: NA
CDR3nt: TGTGCCAGCAGCTTTTACCGGGACATCTCCTACAATGAGCAGTTCTTC
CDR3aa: CASSFYRDISYNEQFF

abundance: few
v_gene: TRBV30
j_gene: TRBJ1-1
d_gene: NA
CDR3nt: TGTGCCTGGAGTAAATATGAAGCTTTCTTT
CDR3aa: CAWSKYEAFF

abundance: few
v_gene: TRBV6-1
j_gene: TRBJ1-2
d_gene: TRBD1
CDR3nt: TGTGCCAGCACCTCCACAGGGGGCGGCTATGGCTACACCTTC
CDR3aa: CASTSTGGGYGYTF

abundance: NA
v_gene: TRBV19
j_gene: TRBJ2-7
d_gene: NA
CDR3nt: TGTGCCAGTAGTAAAGGTGGGGAAGCGGGCCGCTACGAGCAGTACTTC
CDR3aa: CASSKGGEAGRYEQYF

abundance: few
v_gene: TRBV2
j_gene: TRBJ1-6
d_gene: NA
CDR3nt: TGTGCCAGCAGTGACAGGGGAAATTCACCCCTCCACTTT
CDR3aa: CASSDRGNSPLHF

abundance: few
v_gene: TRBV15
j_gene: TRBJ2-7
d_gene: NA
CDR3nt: TGTGCCACCAGCAGAGATTGGCAAGGAGCTACCTACGAGCAGTACTTC
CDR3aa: CATSRDWQGATYEQYF

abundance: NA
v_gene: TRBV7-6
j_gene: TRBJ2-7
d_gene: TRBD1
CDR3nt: TGTGCCAGCAGCGAGGGACAGTCCTACGAGCAGTACTTC
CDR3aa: CASSEGQSYEQYF

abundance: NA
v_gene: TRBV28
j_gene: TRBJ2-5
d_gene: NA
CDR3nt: TGTGCCAGCAGTTTTGAGGTGGGGGGGCATGAGACCCAGTACTTC
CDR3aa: CASSFEVGGHETQYF

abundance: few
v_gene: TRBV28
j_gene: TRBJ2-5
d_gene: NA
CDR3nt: TGTGCCAGCAGACCAACGGCGCGGGAGACCCAGTACTTC
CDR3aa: CASRPTARETQYF

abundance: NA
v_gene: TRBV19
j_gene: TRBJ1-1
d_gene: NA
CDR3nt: TGTGCCAGTATAGGTAAAGGGAGCACTGAAGCTTTCTTT
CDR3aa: CASIGKGSTEAFF

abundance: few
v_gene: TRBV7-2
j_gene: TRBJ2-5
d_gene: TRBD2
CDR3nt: TGTGCCAGCAGCTTAAGAACTAGCGGGGAGACCCAGTACTTC
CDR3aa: CASSLRTSGETQYF

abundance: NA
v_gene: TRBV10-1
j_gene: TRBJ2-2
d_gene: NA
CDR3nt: TGCGCCACCCCCTCGACTAGTCTCTCCACCGGGGAGCTGTTTTTT
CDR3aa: CATPSTSLSTGELFF

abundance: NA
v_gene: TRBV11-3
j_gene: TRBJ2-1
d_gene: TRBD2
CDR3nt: TGTGCCAGCAGCTTAGACGGGGGGGGCCTCTACAATGAGCAGTTCTTC
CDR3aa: CASSLDGGGLYNEQFF

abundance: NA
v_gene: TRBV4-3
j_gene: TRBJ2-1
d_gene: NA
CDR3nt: TGCGCCAGCAGCCAAGAGGACCGCGGGGCCTACAATGAGCAGTTCTTC
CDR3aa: CASSQEDRGAYNEQFF

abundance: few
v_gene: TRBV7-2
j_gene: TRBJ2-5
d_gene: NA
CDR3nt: TGTGCCAGCAGCTTAGGAAGTTTCAGAGAGACCCAGTACTTC
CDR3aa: CASSLGSFRETQYF

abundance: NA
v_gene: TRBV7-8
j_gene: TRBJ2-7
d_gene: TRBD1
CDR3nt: TGTGCCAGCAGCTACGGCGGGACAGGATCCTACGAGCAGTACTTC
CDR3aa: CASSYGGTGSYEQYF

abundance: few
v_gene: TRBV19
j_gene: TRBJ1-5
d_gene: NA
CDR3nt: TGTGCCAGTGGTGGGGGGGCCCATCAGCCCCAGCATTTT
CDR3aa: CASGGGAHQPQHF

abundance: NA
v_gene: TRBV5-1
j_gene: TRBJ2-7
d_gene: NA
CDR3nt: TGCGCCAGCAGCTGGGCCTGGACCTACGAGCAGTACTTC
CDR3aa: CASSWAWTYEQYF

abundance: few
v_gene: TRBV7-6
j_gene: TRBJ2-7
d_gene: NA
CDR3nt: TGTGCCAGCAGCTTAAGGGGAGGGGGCTCCTACGAGCAGTACTTC
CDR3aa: CASSLRGGGSYEQYF

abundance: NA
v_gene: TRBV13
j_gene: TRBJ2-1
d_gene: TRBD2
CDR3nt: TGTGCCAGCAGCTTCACCCTAGGACTAGCGGGCTACAATGAGCAGTTCTTC
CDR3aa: CASSFTLGLAGYNEQFF

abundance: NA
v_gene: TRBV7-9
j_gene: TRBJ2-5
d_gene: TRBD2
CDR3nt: TGTGCCAGCAGCTTAGCTAAATCCGGGACTAGCGAGAAAGAGACCCAGTACTTC
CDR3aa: CASSLAKSGTSEKETQYF

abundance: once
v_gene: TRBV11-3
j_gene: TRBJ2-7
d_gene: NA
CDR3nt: TGTGCCAGCAGCTCCCGGCTAGCTCCCTACGAGCAGTACTTC
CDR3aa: CASSSRLAPYEQYF

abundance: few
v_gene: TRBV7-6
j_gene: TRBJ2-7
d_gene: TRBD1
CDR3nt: TGTGCCAGCAGCTTAGCCGGGACAGGGCTCCACGAGCAGTACTTC
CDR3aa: CASSLAGTGLHEQYF

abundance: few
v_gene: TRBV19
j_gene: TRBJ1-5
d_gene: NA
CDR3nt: TGTGCCAGTAGTAGGTTACTTTATAGCAATCAGCCCCAGCATTTT
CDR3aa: CASSRLLYSNQPQHF

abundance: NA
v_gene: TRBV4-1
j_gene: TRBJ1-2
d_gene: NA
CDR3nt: TGCGCCAGCAGCCAAGAAGTAGGGGACTATGGCTACACCTTC
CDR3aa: CASSQEVGDYGYTF

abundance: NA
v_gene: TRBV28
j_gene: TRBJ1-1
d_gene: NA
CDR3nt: TGTGCCAGCAGTTTATTTAGGACAGTCGACACTGAAGCTTTCTTT
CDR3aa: CASSLFRTVDTEAFF

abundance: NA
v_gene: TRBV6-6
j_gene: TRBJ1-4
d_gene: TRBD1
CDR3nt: TGTGCCAGCAGTCGGGGACAGGGAGGCGAAAAACTGTTTTTT
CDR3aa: CASSRGQGGEKLFF

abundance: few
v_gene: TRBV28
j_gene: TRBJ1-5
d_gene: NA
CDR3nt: TGTGCCAGCAGTTTTGGGGACATCAATCAGCCCCAGCATTTT
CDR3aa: CASSFGDINQPQHF

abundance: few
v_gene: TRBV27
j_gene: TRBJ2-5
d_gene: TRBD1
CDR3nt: TGTGCCAGCAGTTTAGCCAGGGGGATGGCAGAGACCCAGTACTTC
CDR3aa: CASSLARGMAETQYF

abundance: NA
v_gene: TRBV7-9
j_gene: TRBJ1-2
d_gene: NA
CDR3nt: TGTGCCAGCAGCTCCGGGACATTGACCTTAGGCTACACCTTC
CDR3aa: CASSSGTLTLGYTF

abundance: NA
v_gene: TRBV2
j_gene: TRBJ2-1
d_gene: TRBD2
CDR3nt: TGTGCCAGCAGTGATCTGCTAGCGGAAACCTCCTACAATGAGCAGTTCTTC
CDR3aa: CASSDLLAETSYNEQFF

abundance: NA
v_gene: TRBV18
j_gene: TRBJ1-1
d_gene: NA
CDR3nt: TGTGCCAGCTCACACAGGGACACTGAAGCTTTCTTT
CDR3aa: CASSHRDTEAFF

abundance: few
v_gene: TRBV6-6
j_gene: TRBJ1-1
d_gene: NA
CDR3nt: TGTGCCAGCAGCTCCAGGGGAATGAACACTGAAGCTTTCTTT
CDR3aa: CASSSRGMNTEAFF

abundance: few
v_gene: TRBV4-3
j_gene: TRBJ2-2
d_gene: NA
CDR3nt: TGCGCCAGCAGCCACGGGACTGGAAAACTCGGGGAGCTGTTTTTT
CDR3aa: CASSHGTGKLGELFF

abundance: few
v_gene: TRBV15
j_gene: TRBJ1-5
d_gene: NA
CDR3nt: TGTGCCACCAGCAGAGATACCGGGGTTCGGAATCAGCCCCAGCATTTT
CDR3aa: CATSRDTGVRNQPQHF